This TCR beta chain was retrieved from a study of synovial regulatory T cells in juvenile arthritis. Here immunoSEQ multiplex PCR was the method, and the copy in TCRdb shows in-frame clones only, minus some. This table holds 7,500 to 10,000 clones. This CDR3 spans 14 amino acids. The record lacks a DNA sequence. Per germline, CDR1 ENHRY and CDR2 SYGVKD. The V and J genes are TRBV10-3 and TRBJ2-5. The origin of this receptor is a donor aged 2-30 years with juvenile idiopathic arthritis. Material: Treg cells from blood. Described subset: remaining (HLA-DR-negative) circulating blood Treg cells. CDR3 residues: CAISVGGSGETQYF.